This T cell receptor beta chain was observed in a study of immune characterization of retroperitoneal liposarcoma. The table lists this clonotype with a few counts. Per germline, CDR1 MNHEY and CDR2 SVGAGI. This CDR3 has 15 amino acids. Between the trimmed V and J ends, which lost 0 bases and 7 bases, there was a span of 10 bases. TCRdb passed the PCR reads through MiXCR, listing each CDR3 protein once. The table includes several thousand distinct CDR3 sequences, roughly 31% detected once. The chain carries TRBV6-5 and TRBJ1-6; D uncertain. The clonotype was recovered from a female donor with retroperitoneal liposarcoma. The sequenced sample was tumor tissue. CDR3 in DNA: TGTGCCAGCAGTTACTCGGGCGGGAGCAATTCACCCCTCCACTTT. It encodes CASSYSGGSNSPLHF.